One and the same sample provided the 27 T cell receptor beta chains below, sequenced in a study of metastatic and nonmetastatic thyroid tumors. With MiXCR, TCRdb reprocessed the PCR reads. The profile shows about 20,000 clones, roughly 29% of them singletons. Until they underwent thyroid surgery, no patient had received any treatment. The sample comprised tumor tissue. These receptors originate from a male donor with papillary thyroid cancer or a benign thyroid nodule (not recorded which). Some clones in this sample may be carry-over from other donors' samples.

This clone was detected many times. This chain links TRBV24-1 with TRBJ2-3, with 7 bases that match TRBD2. Germline V gives CDR1 KGHDR, CDR2 SFDVKD. The junction had 8 bases not matched to a gene; V was cut back by 5 bases and J by 4 bases. The CDR3 extends over 15 amino acids. CDR3 region: CATSAVGEGSDTQYF. The CDR3 DNA reads as TGTGCCACCAGTGCGGTCGGGGAGGGGTCAGATACGCAGTATTTT.

The rearrangement links TRBV5-1 to TRBJ2-7; perhaps TRBD1 as D (6 bases). This CDR3 has 14 residues. V was shortened by 0 bases and J by 2 bases, with 9 bases between the two germline ends. In germline, CDR1 is SGHRS, CDR2 YFSETQ. For the CDR3, the DNA is TGCGCCAGCAGCTTGGCAACAGGGACCTACGAGCAGTACTTC. Its protein is CASSLATGTYEQYF. Using reference TRBV5-1 and TRBJ2-7 for the parts outside the CDR3, the full variable domain is KAGVTQTPRYLIKTRGQQVTLSCSPISGHRSVSWYQQTPGQGLQFLFEYFSETQRNKGNFPGRFSGRQFSNSRSEMNVSTLELGDSALYLCASSLATGTYEQYFGPGTRLTVT.

Points on this clone: The junction departs from germline at one end; a sequencing error may be responsible. This rearrangement joins TRBV20-1 to TRBJ2-7; D gene ambiguous. The CDR3 consists of 11 residues. Germline V gene lookup returns CDR1 DFQATT and CDR2 SNEGSKA (reference sequence). This chain's CDR3 is CSEISSYEQNF. DNA for the CDR3: TGCAGCGAAATAAGCTCCTACGAGCAGAACTTC.

The chain uses TRBV20-1 and TRBJ2-5; tentatively, D is TRBD2 (6 bases). The CDR3 runs 15 residues. Trimming took 6 bases from V and 4 from J, leaving 21 bases between them. CDR1 DFQATT and CDR2 SNEGSKA come from the germline V gene (reference sequence). The CDR3 DNA reads as TGCAGTGCGCCCCGCGTGGGCGGGGACGGAGAGACCCAGTACTTC. This encodes CSAPRVGGDGETQYF.

In its sample, this clone is medium-sized (0.01 to 0.1%). The chain recombines TRBV5-1 with TRBJ2-3, with TRBD2 identical over 13 bases. CDR1 and CDR2 (germline): SGHRS, YFSETQ. This CDR3 is built from 16 residues. Losses at the gene ends were 4 bases for V and 2 bases for J; bases not matched to a gene: 4. In DNA, the CDR3 is TGCGCCAGCAGCCCCACTAGCGGGGGGGCCACAGATACGCAGTATTTT. Encoded protein: CASSPTSGGATDTQYF.

V usage is TRBV11-2 and J usage is TRBJ2-1; D is possibly TRBD1 or TRBD2 (5 bases each). The V end lost 5 bases, the J end lost 5 bases, and 19 bases lay between the germline ends. The CDR3 covers 16 residues. Germline V gene sequence: CDR1 SGHAT, CDR2 FQNNGV. CDR3 protein: CASSRMYQRGDNEQFF. As DNA, the CDR3 is TGTGCCAGCAGCCGAATGTATCAGAGAGGGGACAATGAGCAGTTCTTC.

The V call is TRBV6-1, the J call TRBJ1-1; D ambiguous. V was trimmed by 3 bases and J by 3 bases, leaving 8 bases between them. The CDR3 totals 13 residues. Germline V CDR1 and CDR2: MNHNS, SASEGT. CDR3 DNA sequence: TGTGCCAGCAGTGACAGCCAATACACTGAAGCTTTCTTT. This translates into CASSDSQYTEAFF.

About this clone: The same CDR3 is also encoded by other DNA sequences in this sample. V and J are TRBV7-6 and TRBJ1-1; the D gene is possibly TRBD1 (5 bases). The CDR3 has 14 residues. Trimming cost V 5 bases and J 0 bases, with 10 bases left between them. Germline CDR1 reads SGHVS; CDR2 reads FNYEAQ. Written as DNA, the CDR3 is TGTGCCAGCAGCAGGGGACGGTTGAACACTGAAGCTTTCTTT. Its translation is CASSRGRLNTEAFF.

This CDR3 reads CASSPPRGRVRNTGELFF. CDR3 DNA: TGTGCCAGCAGCCCCCCACGCGGACGGGTGAGAAACACCGGGGAGCTGTTTTTT. The rearrangement uses TRBV3-1 and TRBJ2-2; no clear D. CDR1 LGHDT and CDR2 YNNKEL come from the germline V gene (reference sequence). The CDR3 spans 18 residues. V gave up 4 bases and J gave up 2 bases, with 20 bases separating them.

There are a few counts of this clone. The J gene is TRBJ2-7, the V gene TRBV11-3; tentatively, D is TRBD1 (6 bases). Germline CDR1 is SGHNT and CDR2 is YENEEA. The V end lost 7 bases, the J end lost 2 bases, and 15 bases lay between the germline ends. The CDR3 runs 14 residues. The CDR3 DNA reads TGTGCCAGCACCGCAGGGGTCCCGACCTACGAGCAGTACTTC. Translating gives CASTAGVPTYEQYF.

The V call is TRBV6-5, the J call TRBJ2-7, with D hard to call. CDR1 MNHEY and CDR2 SVGAGI come from the germline V gene. The CDR3 contains 14 residues. V was cut by 1 base and J by 3 bases, with 10 bases left in between. CDR3 in amino acids: CASSYLIQSYEQYF. The CDR3, as DNA: TGTGCCAGCAGTTACTTGATACAGAGCTACGAGCAGTACTTC.

The chain employs TRBV24-1 and TRBJ2-7; 7 positions match TRBD2. V trimming: 4 bases; J trimming: 2 bases; junction bases outside the gene matches: 4. This CDR3 spans 14 amino acids. Germline CDR1 is KGHDR and CDR2 is SFDVKD. Here the CDR3 reads CATSESGTTYEQYF. The CDR3 DNA is TGTGCCACCAGTGAGTCCGGGACTACCTACGAGCAGTACTTC.

Ten or more counts support this clone. The rearrangement links TRBV4-1 to TRBJ2-3; 11 bases fit TRBD2. The CDR3 consists of 15 residues. With 4 bases clipped from V and 5 bases from J, the junction kept 5 bases outside the gene matches. The germline gives CDR1 MGHRA, CDR2 YSYEKL. CDR3 amino acids: CASSLAGGGGDTQYF. In DNA, the CDR3 is TGCGCCAGCAGCCTAGCGGGGGGGGGCGGAGATACGCAGTATTTT.

This clone was seen ten or more times. DNA of the CDR3: TGTGCCAGCAGCCAAGAACCAAGCGGGGGGGCAGATACGCAGTATTTT. It is translated as CASSQEPSGGADTQYF. The chain uses TRBV4-2 and TRBJ2-3, with 10 bases identical to TRBD2. Germline V CDR1 and CDR2: LGHNA, YNFKEQ. J gave up 4 bases and V 0 bases, and 4 bases lay outside the gene matches. This CDR3 is built from 16 residues.

This clone ranks as large (0.1 to 1%). The V call is TRBV6-7, the J call TRBJ2-5; 7 bases fit TRBD2. TRBV6-7 is reported as an ORF; its role is uncertain. The junction had 13 bases not matched to a gene; V was cut back by 7 bases and J by 2 bases. The CDR3 sequence is 16 residues long. The CDR3 sequence: CASTGRWREGQETQYF. The CDR3 DNA sequence: TGTGCCAGCACCGGACGGTGGAGGGAGGGTCAAGAGACCCAGTACTTC.

The table lists this clone with many counts. The junction and the germline gene differ at one end; a read error may be behind it. The sample carries other DNA sequences with the same CDR3. This chain joins TRBV27 and TRBJ2-2; the D gene is possibly TRBD2 (6 bases). Germline assignment: CDR1 MNHEY and CDR2 SMNVEV (reference sequence). The CDR3 length is 13 residues. CDR3 region: CASAGRDTGELFF. As DNA, the CDR3 is TGTGCCAGCGCGGGGAGAGACACCGGGGAGCTGTTTTTC.

This chain joins TRBV10-3 and TRBJ2-5, with 9 bases aligning to TRBD1. The CDR3 is 13 residues long. Germline V lookup: CDR1 ENHRY, CDR2 SYGVKD. V was pared by 6 bases and J by 4 bases, with 3 bases of the junction left unmatched. The CDR3 region has the DNA TGTGCCATCAGACCGGGACAGGGAGAGACCCAGTACTTC. Residues: CAIRPGQGETQYF.

This clone has more than one count but fewer than ten. The chain recombines TRBV30 with TRBJ1-2; D not certain. CDR1 and CDR2 from the germline V gene are GTSNPN and SVGIG (reference sequence). V lost 1 base to trimming and J lost 7 bases, with 7 bases between them. The CDR3 spans 11 residues. The CDR3 DNA reads TGTGCCTGGAGTGGGGGTGCTGGCTACACCTTC. Its translation: CAWSGGAGYTF.

This clone was counted many times. The rearrangement uses TRBV3-1 and TRBJ1-1; D is ambiguous. The V end was cut by 0 bases, the J end by 5 bases, with 10 bases between. Germline V gene data show CDR1 as LGHDT and CDR2 as YNNKEL (reference sequence). This CDR3 spans 14 amino acids. The CDR3 loop is CASSQDVGRTEAFF. CDR3 sequence (DNA): TGTGCCAGCAGCCAAGATGTAGGGAGAACTGAAGCTTTCTTT. The full variable domain, in which reference TRBV3-1 and TRBJ1-1 provide the parts outside the CDR3, is DTAVSQTPKYLVTQMGNDKSIKCEQNLGHDTMYWYKQDSKKFLKIMFSYNNKELIINETVPNRFSPKSPDKAHLNLHINSLELGDSAVYFCASSQDVGRTEAFFGQGTRLTVV.

This clone showed up many times. The chain has TRBV19 and TRBJ1-4, with D possibly TRBD1 on 5 matching bases. Trimming removed 7 bases at V and 7 bases at J, with 25 bases between. The CDR3 covers 17 residues. From germline, CDR1 is LNHDA and CDR2 SQIVND (reference sequence). CDR3: CASTDVGARRGGEKLFF. DNA for the CDR3: TGTGCCAGTACCGACGTTGGGGCTCGAAGGGGAGGTGAAAAACTGTTTTTT.

On this clone itself: Here the CDR3 omits its conserved ending phenylalanine or tryptophan, so a read error is the likely source. This chain joins TRBV6-2 or TRBV6-3 and TRBJ1-2; D remains ambiguous. Germline V CDR1 and CDR2: MNHEY, SVGEGT. V shed 7 bases and J shed 5 bases, with 11 bases lying between them. The CDR3 extends over 12 amino acids. CDR3 bases: TGTGCCAGCATAAATAACTATTATGGCTACACCGTC. This gives the protein CASINNYYGYTV.

This chain connects TRBV20-1 to TRBJ1-5; D not certain. V dropped 6 bases and J dropped 4 bases, with 10 bases sitting between them. CDR1 is DFQATT, CDR2 SNEGSKA, per germline (reference sequence). This CDR3 region has 12 residues. CDR3 coding DNA: TGCAGTGCCTTCGGAGGGAATCAGCCCCAGCATTTT. Residues: CSAFGGNQPQHF.

Concerning this clone itself: This is likely a read error, given that the CDR3 carries no conserved phenylalanine or tryptophan at its end. The DNA is omitted, as the CDR3 cannot be located on it reliably, and the CDR3 follows TCRdb's listing. This chain joins TRBV7-9 and TRBJ2-7. The CDR3 spans 11 amino acids, including both terminal residues. Per the germline V gene, CDR1 is SEHNR and CDR2 is FQNEAQ (reference sequence). CDR3: CASSLSWELYS.

CDR3 in DNA: TGTGCCAGCAGTCTAACTAGCGGAGACAGAGATACGCAGTATTTT. Protein product: CASSLTSGDRDTQYF. V and J are TRBV6-4 and TRBJ2-3, with 8 bases aligning to TRBD2. CDR3 length equals 15 residues. V shed 5 bases, J shed 5 bases, and the junction held 9 bases outside the gene matches. The V gene's germline CDR1 is MRHNA and CDR2 SNTAGT.

By share, this clone counts as medium-sized. This chain connects TRBV10-1 to TRBJ1-2; D uncertain. The CDR3 is 13 amino acids. V lost 1 base and J lost 4, with 7 bases in between. Looked up from germline, CDR1 is WNHNN and CDR2 is SYGVQD (reference sequence). The CDR3 DNA reads as TGCGCCAGCAGTGAGTTTTCATCCTATGGCTACACCTTC. Encoded protein: CASSEFSSYGYTF.

CDR3 amino acids: CASSSTPSGNYNEQFF. In nucleotides, the CDR3 is TGTGCCAGCAGCTCAACCCCTAGCGGGAATTACAATGAGCAGTTCTTC. The rearrangement joins TRBV7-3 to TRBJ2-1; 9 bases line up with TRBD2. Trimming removed 4 bases from V and 4 bases from J; junction bases left unmatched: 8. The CDR3 runs to 16 residues. The germline CDR1 and CDR2 sequences are SGHTA and FQGTGA.

This clone has at least ten counts. This rearrangement joins TRBV29-1 to TRBJ1-2; 7 bases agree with TRBD1. This CDR3 region has 16 residues. Germline lookup yields CDR1 SQVTM and CDR2 ANQGSEA. The V gene end was trimmed by 7 bases and the J gene end by 6 bases; junction bases not matched to a gene: 20. CDR3 sequence (DNA): TGCAGCGCCCCGTCTTGGGACAGCCGCGGGGGGGATGGCTACACCTTC. This encodes CSAPSWDSRGGDGYTF.